Listed below are T cell receptor beta chains from one sample, sequenced in a study of a mutant IDH1 vaccine in newly diagnosed glioma. What these receptors recognize is not known. Only in-frame clones appear in the TCRdb table, and some are missing; sequencing was by immunoSEQ multiplex PCR. The data contain about 68,000 clones, more than 70% of them singletons. The specimen was PBMCs, collected from a glioma patient whose treatment included an IDH1 peptide vaccine. The receptors come from a man between 18 and 29 years old with glioma. Each CDR3 is given with its conserved first and last residue. The size entry is marked missing in some rows and otherwise reads once, few, many or a size class.

clone_size v_call cdr3_aa
- TRBV18 CASSPQGFIAEAFF
- TRBV15 CATSKGTGDGYTF
once TRBV7-9 CASSLRGGSANEKLFF
- TRBV7-6 CASSQDRGGYHSNQPQHF
- TRBV5-1 CASSLVGESYGYTF
once TRBV10-2 CASSRVRGPGNTIYF
- TRBV7-8 CASSRTVSNEKLFF
- TRBV28 CASSSPTSGSSYEQYF
once TRBV7-8 CASSSQGAQVTGELFF
- TRBV30 CAWSVLRGITEAFF
- TRBV5-4 CASSSQTGGSGNTIYF
- TRBV5-4 CASSTLDRVNTEAFF
- TRBV30 CAWSPWTGSNYGYTF
medium-sized TRBV4-3 CASSQVSGGEYEQYF
- TRBV7-2 CASSFLQGAEAFF
- TRBV6-7 CASSYWGSGDLWDSDTQYF
few TRBV29-1 CSVGGLNTEAFF
few TRBV4-2 CASSQVPDRGPNNYGYTF
- TRBV27 CASSLSAGVGEQYF
- TRBV6-1 CASITGQGRHGYTF
- TRBV5-8 CASSDQGWGTSEKLFF
once TRBV9 CASSVSGTGGYEQYF
- TRBV13 CASSRGRGQETQYF
- TRBV14 CASSRGAVSYNEEQFF
- TRBV18 CASSHLRTGDKNIQYF
- TRBV4-1 CASSQEGFEQYF
- TRBV5-4 CASSWTGNEKLFF
- TRBV10-3 CAISESILAGSSTEAFF
- TRBV29-1 CSVFASGSHEQFF
- TRBV4-3 CASSQIRQGAGNEQFF
- TRBV7-9 CASSLTRDFTNYGYTF
- TRBV19 CASSIGGGTEAFF
- TRBV4-3 CASSPLRASGGAGETQYF
- TRBV7-9 CASILPRDSIYNEQFF
- TRBV7-2 CASSFTGLAFYEQYF
- TRBV7-2 CASSLTRPTYEQYF
- TRBV4-3 CASSQATGGPTDTQYF
- TRBV10-1 CASSGRETLKDPNEQFF
- TRBV6-6 CASNLQGAMSYGYTF
- TRBV15 CATSTDRGYNEQFF
- TRBV7-9 CASSFPGTEAFF
- TRBV6-1 CASTVLRDQPQHF
- TRBV5-1 CASRARLGFYEQYF
- TRBV6-5 CASSYEGTGNEKLFF
once TRBV14 CASSQEGGVMAFF
once TRBV27 CASSFIGYEQFF
- TRBV7-3 CASSRNSDGVYGYTF
- TRBV6-6 CASSYLPVYQPQHF
- TRBV27 CASSSGLAGSSYNEQFF